The following is a TCR beta chain sequence with its context. The antigen remains undetermined. The sample comes from a study of cytomegalovirus exposure and HLA in healthy donors. The CDR3 spans 13 residues. The germline V gene encodes CDR1 SGHAT and CDR2 FQNNGV. Trimming cost V 10 bases and J 9 bases; bases outside gene matches: 6. Both 60 Vbeta primers and 13 Jbeta primers went into the PCR. In the authors' workflow: In a later analysis, the count reached some 88 million unique TCR beta chains, with about 10 million shared. Sequencing was performed with immunoSEQ multiplex PCR; in TCRdb, only in-frame clones are kept and a portion is missing. V, J and clone size are taken as reported in that table, and D and trimming were inferred from the DNA itself. This table holds 100,000 to 140,000 clones, roughly 80% found once. At collection, donors were nominally healthy, but unrecorded immune exposures were probable.

Notes on the study in general: Near-uniform donor sequencing depth was presumed by presence/absence analyses. Confirmation in vitro established that a few CMV-associated chains were specific for CMV antigens.

The V gene is TRBV11-2, the J gene TRBJ2-1; 13 bases map to TRBD2. The receptor was isolated from a young man in good health and CMV-seropositive. The specimen was PBMCs. For the CDR3, the DNA is TGTGCCAAGGCGACTAGCGGGGGGCGTGAGCAGTTCTTC. Translated: CAKATSGGREQFF. Full variable domain (missing parts from reference TRBV11-2 and TRBJ2-1): EAGVAQSPRYKIIEKRQSVAFWCNPISGHATLYWYQQILGQGPKLLIQFQNNGVVDDSQLPKDRFSAERLKGVDSTLKIQPAKLEDSAVYLCAKATSGGREQFFGPGTRLTVL.